Detailed here is one T cell receptor beta chain. Data came from immunoSEQ multiplex PCR; TCRdb stores just in-frame clones and leaves some out. The repertoire holds about 63,000 clones, with roughly 76% as singletons. As for time point: pretreatment peripheral blood. This sample is part of a study of PD-L1 blockade in urothelial cancer. On the study more broadly: About nine tenths of the roughly 29 patients comprised males who had bladder-origin urothelial cancer. Blood analysis took place 3 weeks (second dose) and 6 weeks after treatment start.

The source of this sequence is a man aged 70-80 years with urothelial cancer. The specimen comprised PBMCs, sampled around atezolizumab (anti-PD-L1) treatment.

CDR3 DNA sequence: TGCGCCAGCAGCTTGCTTATAGGGGAGAACACCGGGGAGCTGTTTTTT. This translates into CASSLLIGENTGELFF. This chain connects TRBV5-1 to TRBJ2-2, with D tentatively TRBD1 (5 bases). Trimming removed 1 base at V and 1 base at J, with 11 bases between. The CDR3 is 16 amino acids. CDR1 and CDR2 (germline): SGHRS, YFSETQ.